Each of the 9 T cell receptor beta chains below was sequenced from the same sample in a study of cytomegalovirus exposure and HLA in healthy donors. The PCR made use of 60 Vbeta and 13 Jbeta primers. The table came from immunoSEQ multiplex PCR; TCRdb's copy has only in-frame clones and leaves some out. Of approximately 200,000 clones detected, 70% to 90% appear once; the ten largest clones hold 1.3%. Source material: PBMCs. These receptors originate from a human donor in good health.

The chain links TRBV27 to TRBJ2-1, with TRBD2 matching over 8 bases. Unmatched junction bases numbered 9, after V lost 5 bases and J lost 15 bases. This CDR3 comprises 12 residues. Germline V gives CDR1 MNHEY, CDR2 SMNVEV (reference sequence). The CDR3 region has the DNA TGTGCCAGCAGTCCTCCGGGAGGGCAGCTGTTCTTC. Protein product: CASSPPGGQLFF.

This chain links TRBV4-1 with TRBJ2-7; 9 bases line up with TRBD2. V trimming: 3 bases; J trimming: 7 bases; junction bases outside the gene matches: 13. Germline CDR1 and CDR2: MGHRA and YSYEKL. The CDR3 covers 16 residues. This chain's CDR3 is CASSHPSAGGPQEQYF. The CDR3 DNA reads as TGCGCCAGCAGCCACCCCTCGGCGGGAGGGCCTCAGGAGCAGTACTTC.

V gene TRBV27 combines with J gene TRBJ2-2; D might be TRBD1 (5 bases). The CDR3 totals 14 residues. With 6 bases removed from V and 5 bases from J, the gap between germline ends came to 13 bases. Germline CDR1 reads MNHEY; CDR2 reads SMNVEV (reference sequence). This CDR3 reads CASRLLRETGELFF. As DNA, the CDR3 is TGTGCCAGCAGACTCCTCAGGGAAACCGGGGAGCTGTTTTTT.

This chain uses TRBV11-1 with TRBJ2-1, with 7 bases matching TRBD2. The J segment lost 8 bases and the V segment lost 6 bases, leaving 7 bases of the junction unmatched. The CDR3 is made up of 13 amino acids. Germline CDR1 and CDR2: SGHAT and FQDESV (reference sequence). CDR3 residues: CASRNRGGYEQFF. The CDR3 bases are TGTGCCAGCAGAAATAGGGGAGGGTATGAGCAGTTCTTC.

The table lists this clone with a few counts. In DNA form, the CDR3 reads TGTGCCAGCAGACAGGGGGCATACGAGCAGTACTTC. Protein: CASRQGAYEQYF. The chain carries TRBV6-1 and TRBJ2-7; 9 bases are a match to TRBD1. V gave up 6 bases and J gave up 4 bases; unmatched junction bases: 1. Per germline, CDR1 MNHNS and CDR2 SASEGT. This CDR3 comprises 12 residues.

The chain carries TRBV9 and TRBJ2-3; weak D call: TRBD2 (6 bases). The CDR3 is 14 residues long. The germline V gene encodes CDR1 SGDLS and CDR2 YYNGEE. Trimming cost V 6 bases and J 2 bases, with 13 bases left between them. The CDR3 loop is CASNLGGITDTQYF. The CDR3 DNA reads as TGTGCCAGCAACTTGGGGGGAATCACAGATACGCAGTATTTT.

The V and J genes are TRBV9 and TRBJ1-1; D not resolved. This CDR3 contains 13 residues. Trimming took off 4 bases at V and 6 bases at J, with 13 bases between the two ends. Germline V gene sequence: CDR1 SGDLS, CDR2 YYNGEE. The CDR3 sequence: CASSPPRSPEAFF. The CDR3 nucleotides are TGTGCCAGCAGCCCCCCGCGGAGTCCTGAAGCTTTCTTT.

V and J are TRBV5-1 and TRBJ1-2; D is unclear. Germline lookup yields CDR1 SGHRS and CDR2 YFSETQ. Trimming stripped 0 bases from V and 5 bases from J, with 14 bases between. The CDR3 length is 15 residues. The CDR3 loop reads CASSLGQAGRYGYTF. CDR3 nucleotide sequence: TGCGCCAGCAGCTTGGGACAAGCAGGAAGATATGGCTACACCTTC.

V is TRBV6-5 and J is TRBJ2-5; D gene ambiguous. The DNA end lines up better with TRBJ2-7; the J call may be wrong. The CDR3 is 13 amino acids. The germline gives CDR1 MNHEY, CDR2 SVGAGI. CDR3 amino acids: CASSPTFSYEQYF. DNA for the CDR3: TGTGCCAGCAGCCCGACATTTTCCTACGAGCAGTACTTC.